This T cell receptor beta chain was sequenced for a study of blood T cells in healthy people across ages. CDR3 length equals 14 residues. The V end lost 3 bases, the J end lost 6 bases, and 12 bases lay between the germline ends. Germline-derived CDR1 and CDR2 are DFQATT and SNEGSKA (reference sequence). General observations from the study: Older individuals had lower TCR beta diversity per million T cells (the decline was roughly linear).

There are a few counts of this clonotype. Its antigen is unidentified. Then a second PCR, running about 6 to 11 cycles, was carried out with a sample-barcoded 5' primer and a J-beta primer mix. TCRdb analysed the 5' RACE reads with MiXCR anew, one entry per CDR3 protein. Of approximately 2,000,000 distinct CDR3 sequences in the sample, about two fifths were seen once. The sequencing input was blood. This chain joins TRBV20-1 and TRBJ1-6; D possibly corresponds to TRBD1 (5 bases). The TCR sequence derives from a human donor in good health. In nucleotides, the CDR3 is TGCAGTGCTAGGGGGGGAGGACCTAATTCACCCCTCCACTTT. It codes for CSARGGGPNSPLHF.